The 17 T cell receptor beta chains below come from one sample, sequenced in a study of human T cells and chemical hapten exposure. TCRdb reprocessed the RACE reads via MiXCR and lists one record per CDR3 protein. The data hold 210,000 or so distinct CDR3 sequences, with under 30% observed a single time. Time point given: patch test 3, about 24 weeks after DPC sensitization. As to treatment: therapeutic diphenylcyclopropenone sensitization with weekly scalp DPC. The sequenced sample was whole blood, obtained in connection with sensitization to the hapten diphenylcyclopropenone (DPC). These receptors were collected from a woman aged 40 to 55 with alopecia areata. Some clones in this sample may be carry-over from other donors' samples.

CDR3 region: CASSTGAGGPPYEQYF. The CDR3 DNA follows: TGTGCCAGCAGCACCGGAGCGGGAGGGCCCCCCTACGAGCAGTACTTC. This chain uses TRBV9 with TRBJ2-7, with 10 bases aligning to TRBD2. The V and J ends lost 4 bases and 2 bases, in that order; junction bases with no gene match: 9. Looked up from germline, CDR1 is SGDLS and CDR2 is YYNGEE. The CDR3 spans 16 residues.

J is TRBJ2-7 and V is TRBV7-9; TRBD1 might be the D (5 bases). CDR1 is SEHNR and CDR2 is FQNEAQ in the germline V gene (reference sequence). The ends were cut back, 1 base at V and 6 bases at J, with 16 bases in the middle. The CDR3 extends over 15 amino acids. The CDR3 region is CASSLVALGRGEQYF. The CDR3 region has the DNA TGTGCCAGCAGCTTAGTAGCCCTTGGTAGGGGCGAGCAGTACTTC. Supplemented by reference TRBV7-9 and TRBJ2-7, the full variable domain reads DTGVSQNPRHKITKRGQNVTFRCDPISEHNRLYWYRQTLGQGPEFLTYFQNEAQLEKSRLLSDRFSAERPKGSFSTLEIQRTEQGDSAMYLCASSLVALGRGEQYFGPGTRLTVT.

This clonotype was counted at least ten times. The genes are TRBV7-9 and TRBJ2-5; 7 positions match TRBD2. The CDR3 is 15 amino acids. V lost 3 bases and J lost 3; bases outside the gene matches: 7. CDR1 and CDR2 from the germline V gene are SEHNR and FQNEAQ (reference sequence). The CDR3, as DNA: TGTGCCAGCAGCTTTGGCGGGAGCGGGAAAGAGACCCAGTACTTC. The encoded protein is CASSFGGSGKETQYF. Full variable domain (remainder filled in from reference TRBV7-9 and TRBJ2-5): DTGVSQNPRHKITKRGQNVTFRCDPISEHNRLYWYRQTLGQGPEFLTYFQNEAQLEKSRLLSDRFSAERPKGSFSTLEIQRTEQGDSAMYLCASSFGGSGKETQYFGPGTRLLVL.

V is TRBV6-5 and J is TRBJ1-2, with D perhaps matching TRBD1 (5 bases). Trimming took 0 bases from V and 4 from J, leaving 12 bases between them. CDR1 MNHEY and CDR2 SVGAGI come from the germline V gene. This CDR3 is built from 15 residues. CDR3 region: CASSYSTAGSYGYTF. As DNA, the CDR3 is TGTGCCAGCAGTTACTCGACGGCAGGGTCCTATGGCTACACCTTC.

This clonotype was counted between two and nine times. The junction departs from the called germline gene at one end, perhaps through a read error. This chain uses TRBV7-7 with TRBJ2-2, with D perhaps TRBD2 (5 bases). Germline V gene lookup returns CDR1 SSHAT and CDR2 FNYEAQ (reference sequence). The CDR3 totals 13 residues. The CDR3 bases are TGTGCTAGCAGCTTAGCGAGCACCGGGGAGCTGTTTTTT. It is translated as CASSLASTGELFF.

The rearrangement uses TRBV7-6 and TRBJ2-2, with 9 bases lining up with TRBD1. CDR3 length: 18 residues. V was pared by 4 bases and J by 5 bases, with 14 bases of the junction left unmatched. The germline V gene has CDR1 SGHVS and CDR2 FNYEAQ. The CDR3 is CASSSRHLQGAKTGELFF. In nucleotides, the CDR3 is TGTGCCAGCAGCTCCCGCCATCTACAGGGGGCAAAAACCGGGGAGCTGTTTTTT.

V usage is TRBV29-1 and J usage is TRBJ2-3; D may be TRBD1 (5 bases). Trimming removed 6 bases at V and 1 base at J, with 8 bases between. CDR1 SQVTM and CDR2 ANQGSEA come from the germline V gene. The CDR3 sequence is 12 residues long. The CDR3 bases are TGCAGCGTGTCACAGGGCACAGATACGCAGTATTTT. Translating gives CSVSQGTDTQYF.

CDR3 loop: CSARRDRGTEAFF. CDR3 DNA sequence: TGCAGTGCTAGGAGGGACAGGGGCACTGAAGCTTTCTTT. This chain joins TRBV20-1 and TRBJ1-1; 10 nucleotides line up with TRBD1. The germline CDR1 and CDR2 sequences are DFQATT and SNEGSKA (reference sequence). This CDR3 comprises 13 residues. V lost 3 bases to trimming and J lost 4 bases; unmatched junction nucleotides: 2.

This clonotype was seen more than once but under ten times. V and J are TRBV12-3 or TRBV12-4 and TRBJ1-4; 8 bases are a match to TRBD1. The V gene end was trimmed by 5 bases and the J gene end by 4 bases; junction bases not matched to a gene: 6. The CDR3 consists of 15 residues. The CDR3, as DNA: TGTGCCAGCAGTCGCCGGGACAGGCTTAATGAAAAACTGTTTTTT. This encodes CASSRRDRLNEKLFF.

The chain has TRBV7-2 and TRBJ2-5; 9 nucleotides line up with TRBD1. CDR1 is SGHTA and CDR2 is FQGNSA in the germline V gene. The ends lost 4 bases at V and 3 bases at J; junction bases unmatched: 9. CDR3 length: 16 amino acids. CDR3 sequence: CASSWRPRDREETQYF. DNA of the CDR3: TGTGCCAGCAGCTGGCGCCCCCGGGACAGGGAAGAGACCCAGTACTTC.

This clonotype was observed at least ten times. The CDR3: CSARDFSRESNIQYF. Here the CDR3 DNA reads TGCAGTGCTAGAGATTTTTCGCGGGAGAGTAACATTCAGTACTTC. The rearrangement uses TRBV20-1 and TRBJ2-4; 7 positions match TRBD2. CDR1 and CDR2 (germline): DFQATT, SNEGSKA (reference sequence). The CDR3 spans 15 residues. After removal of 0 bases from V and 7 bases from J, the junction contained 9 bases not matched to a gene.

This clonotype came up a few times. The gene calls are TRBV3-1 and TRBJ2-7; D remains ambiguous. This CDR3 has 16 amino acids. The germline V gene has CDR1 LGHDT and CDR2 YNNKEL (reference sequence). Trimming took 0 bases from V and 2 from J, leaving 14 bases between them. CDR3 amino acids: CASSQDADFYPYEQYF. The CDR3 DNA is TGTGCCAGCAGCCAAGATGCAGACTTCTATCCCTACGAGCAGTACTTC.

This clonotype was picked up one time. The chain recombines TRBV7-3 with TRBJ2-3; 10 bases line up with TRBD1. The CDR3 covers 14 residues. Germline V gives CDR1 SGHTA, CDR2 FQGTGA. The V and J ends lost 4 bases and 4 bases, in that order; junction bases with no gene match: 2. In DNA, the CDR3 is TGTGCCAGCAGCTGGGGGACAGGGGCAGATACGCAGTATTTT. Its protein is CASSWGTGADTQYF.

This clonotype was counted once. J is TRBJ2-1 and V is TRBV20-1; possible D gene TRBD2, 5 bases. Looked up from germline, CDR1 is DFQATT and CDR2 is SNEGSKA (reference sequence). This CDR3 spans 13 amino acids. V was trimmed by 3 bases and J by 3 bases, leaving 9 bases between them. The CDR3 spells CSASNGIYNEQFF. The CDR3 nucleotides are TGCAGTGCTAGTAACGGGATCTACAATGAGCAGTTCTTC.

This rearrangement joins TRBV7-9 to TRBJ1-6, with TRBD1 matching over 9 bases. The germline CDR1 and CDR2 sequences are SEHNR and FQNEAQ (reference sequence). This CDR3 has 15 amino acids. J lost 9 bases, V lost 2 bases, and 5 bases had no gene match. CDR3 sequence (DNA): TGTGCCAGCAGCTTAATGACAGGGGGAGGTTCACCCCTCCACTTT. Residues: CASSLMTGGGSPLHF.

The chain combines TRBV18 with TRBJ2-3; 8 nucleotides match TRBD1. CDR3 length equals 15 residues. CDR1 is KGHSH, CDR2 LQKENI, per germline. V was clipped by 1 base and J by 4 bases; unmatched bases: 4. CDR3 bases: TGTGCCAGCTCACCACGGGCAGGGGGCCCAGATACGCAGTATTTT. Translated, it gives CASSPRAGGPDTQYF.

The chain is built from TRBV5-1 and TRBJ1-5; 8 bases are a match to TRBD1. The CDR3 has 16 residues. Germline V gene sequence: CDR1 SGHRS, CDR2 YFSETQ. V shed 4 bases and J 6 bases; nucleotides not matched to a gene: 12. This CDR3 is CASSRPPGQGVQPQHF. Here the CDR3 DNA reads TGCGCCAGCAGCCGACCCCCCGGACAGGGTGTTCAGCCCCAGCATTTT.